Presented here are 17 T cell receptor beta chains from one specimen sequenced in a study of T cell responses to AZD1222 COVID-19 vaccine. Clones were read by immunoSEQ multiplex PCR, and TCRdb kept only the in-frame ones, dropping some. The data hold about 150,000 clones, with more than 90% observed a single time. Sequences were derived from peripheral blood, sampled 28 days after the second AZD1222 dose. The receptors were sampled from an adult who received the AZD1222 COVID-19 vaccine.

The V and J genes are TRBV11-3 and TRBJ1-4; a possible D gene is TRBD1 (6 bases). V was pared by 3 bases and J by 0 bases, with 14 bases between. The CDR3 loop spans 17 amino acids. Germline lookup yields CDR1 SGHNT and CDR2 YENEEA. This chain's CDR3 is CASSLSAGAATNEKLFF. CDR3 coding DNA: TGTGCCAGCAGCTTGAGCGCAGGGGCCGCAACTAATGAAAAACTGTTTTTT.

The chain uses TRBV28 and TRBJ2-2, with no clear D. There are 11 residues in the CDR3. Trimming shortened V by 6 bases and J by 8 bases, and 7 bases separated the two germline ends. CDR1 is MDHEN and CDR2 is SYDVKM in the germline V gene. CDR3 sequence (DNA): TGTGCCAGCAGCCCTCAGGGGGAGCTGTTTTTT. Residues: CASSPQGELFF.

The rearrangement joins TRBV19 to TRBJ1-5; 7 nucleotides line up with TRBD1. Germline CDR1 reads LNHDA; CDR2 reads SQIVND (reference sequence). This CDR3 comprises 14 residues. V lost 7 bases, J lost 2 bases, and 5 bases stayed unmatched. The chain's CDR3 is CASNRGAGNQPQHF. The CDR3 bases are TGTGCCAGTAACAGGGGTGCGGGCAATCAGCCCCAGCATTTT.

The chain has TRBV6-2 or TRBV6-3 and TRBJ1-6; D is unresolved. The CDR3 loop spans 12 amino acids. Trimming shortened V by 2 bases and J by 8 bases, and 4 bases separated the two germline ends. Germline loops: CDR1 MNHEY, CDR2 SVGEGT. The CDR3: CASSYRDSPLHF. The CDR3, as DNA: TGTGCCAGCAGTTACAGAGATTCACCCCTCCACTTT.

This chain connects TRBV19 to TRBJ1-2, with 9 nucleotides matching TRBD1. CDR3 length: 13 amino acids. Germline V gives CDR1 LNHDA, CDR2 SQIVND (reference sequence). The J segment lost 8 bases and the V segment lost 7 bases, leaving 8 bases of the junction unmatched. The CDR3 loop is CASTPTGGSGYTF. The CDR3, as DNA: TGTGCCAGTACCCCCACAGGGGGCAGCGGCTACACCTTC.

This clone has just one count. This rearrangement joins TRBV15 to TRBJ2-7; D gene unclear. V was cut by 0 bases and J by 3 bases, with 9 bases left in between. The CDR3 runs 14 residues. Per the germline V gene, CDR1 is LNHNV and CDR2 is YYDKDF (reference sequence). For the CDR3, the DNA is TGTGCCACCAGCAGAGATCCCACTGGCTACGAGCAGTACTTC. Amino acid sequence: CATSRDPTGYEQYF.

V and J are TRBV27 and TRBJ1-2, with 7 bases matching TRBD1. The germline V gene has CDR1 MNHEY and CDR2 SMNVEV (reference sequence). Losses at the gene ends were 8 bases for V and 3 bases for J; bases not matched to a gene: 9. The CDR3 has 14 residues. CDR3 nucleotide sequence: TGTGCCAGCCGGGGGGACAGCATGCACTATGGCTACACCTTC. As protein: CASRGDSMHYGYTF.

In nucleotides, the CDR3 is TGTGCCAGCAGCTTTAAGACTAGCGGGACCTACGAGCAGTACTTC. Its translation is CASSFKTSGTYEQYF. This chain uses TRBV7-2 with TRBJ2-7, with TRBD2 matching over 11 bases. J gave up 2 bases and V 3 bases, and 3 bases lay outside the gene matches. The CDR3 extends over 15 amino acids. Germline V gene data show CDR1 as SGHTA and CDR2 as FQGNSA.

This clone has only one observation. Written as DNA, the CDR3 is TGTGCCAGCAGTTTTGGGACAGGGGGCCCGACTACATCCTACGAGCAGTACTTC. Residues: CASSFGTGGPTTSYEQYF. This chain uses TRBV11-2 with TRBJ2-7; TRBD1 agrees at 12 bases. The V and J ends lost 6 bases and 1 base, in that order; junction bases with no gene match: 13. CDR3 length: 18 residues. Germline V lookup: CDR1 SGHAT, CDR2 FQNNGV.

CDR3 region: CASSEGIMSYEQYF. CDR3 nucleotide sequence: TGTGCCAGCAGCGAGGGAATTATGTCCTACGAGCAGTACTTC. The gene calls are TRBV13 and TRBJ2-7; D possibly corresponds to TRBD2 (5 bases). The ends were cut back, 5 bases at V and 1 base at J, with 12 bases in the middle. There are 14 residues in the CDR3. Germline assignment: CDR1 PRHDT and CDR2 FYEKMQ (reference sequence). The variable domain in full, with the rest retrieved from reference TRBV13 and TRBJ2-7, is AAGVIQSPRHLIKEKRETATLKCYPIPRHDTVYWYQQGPGQDPQFLISFYEKMQSDKGSIPDRFSAQQFSDYHSELNMSSLELGDSALYFCASSEGIMSYEQYFGPGTRLTVT.

V is TRBV29-1 and J is TRBJ1-1, with 7 bases aligning to TRBD1. The V segment lost 3 bases and the J segment 1 base; nucleotides outside the gene matches: 2. The CDR3 spans 13 residues. Per germline, CDR1 SQVTM and CDR2 ANQGSEA. The CDR3 loop is CSVERGQNTEAFF. CDR3 coding DNA: TGCAGCGTTGAGAGGGGGCAGAACACTGAAGCTTTCTTT.

The chain is built from TRBV4-1 and TRBJ2-5; D is ambiguous. The germline CDR1 and CDR2 sequences are MGHRA and YSYEKL. This CDR3 has 13 amino acids. V lost 1 base to trimming and J lost 5 bases, with 8 bases between them. The CDR3 region is CASSQVTQETQYF. CDR3 sequence (DNA): TGCGCCAGCAGCCAAGTGACCCAGGAGACCCAGTACTTC.

The J gene is TRBJ2-1, the V gene TRBV6-5; TRBD1 aligns across 7 bases. The CDR3 is made up of 15 amino acids. V dropped 6 bases and J dropped 3; count of bases not matched to a gene: 8. The germline CDR1 and CDR2 sequences are MNHEY and SVGAGI. The chain's CDR3 is CASRVQGQSYNEQFF. For the CDR3, the DNA is TGTGCCAGCAGGGTTCAGGGACAGAGCTACAATGAGCAGTTCTTC.

The chain joins TRBV25-1 to TRBJ2-1, with a tentative D call TRBD1 (5 bases). Trimming removed 2 bases at V and 2 bases at J, with 10 bases between. Germline-derived CDR1 and CDR2 are MGHDK and SYGVNS. The CDR3 extends over 15 amino acids. The CDR3 DNA reads TGTGCCAGCAGTGAAATTACAGGTACCTACAATGAGCAGTTCTTC. This sequence encodes CASSEITGTYNEQFF.

The chain joins TRBV5-1 to TRBJ1-4, with 9 bases fitting TRBD1. The CDR3 contains 22 residues. J lost 4 bases, V lost 2 bases, and 24 bases had no gene match. Germline CDR1 reads SGHRS; CDR2 reads YFSETQ. CDR3 DNA sequence: TGCGCCAGCAGCTTCACCCACGCCCCAAGGGGACAGGGAATGTCTGGTAATGAAAAACTGTTTTTT. This codes for CASSFTHAPRGQGMSGNEKLFF. Full variable domain (missing parts from reference TRBV5-1 and TRBJ1-4): KAGVTQTPRYLIKTRGQQVTLSCSPISGHRSVSWYQQTPGQGLQFLFEYFSETQRNKGNFPGRFSGRQFSNSRSEMNVSTLELGDSALYLCASSFTHAPRGQGMSGNEKLFFGSGTQLSVL.

V is TRBV29-1 and J is TRBJ1-1; the D is unclear. This CDR3 spans 13 amino acids. V lost 7 bases to trimming and J lost 0 bases, with 12 bases between them. The V gene's germline CDR1 is SQVTM and CDR2 ANQGSEA. The CDR3 nucleotides are TGCAGCGCCTTATACCGGTTGAACACTGAAGCTTTCTTT. Translated, it gives CSALYRLNTEAFF.

The J gene is TRBJ2-7, the V gene TRBV5-1; D is unresolved. The germline gives CDR1 SGHRS, CDR2 YFSETQ. The CDR3 covers 18 residues. V gave up 4 bases and J gave up 0 bases, with 23 bases separating them. CDR3 region: CASSVGLAAAANSYEQYF. CDR3 bases: TGCGCCAGCAGCGTAGGCTTGGCGGCAGCTGCTAACTCCTACGAGCAGTACTTC. The full variable domain, completed using reference TRBV5-1 and TRBJ2-7, is KAGVTQTPRYLIKTRGQQVTLSCSPISGHRSVSWYQQTPGQGLQFLFEYFSETQRNKGNFPGRFSGRQFSNSRSEMNVSTLELGDSALYLCASSVGLAAAANSYEQYFGPGTRLTVT.